The 32 T cell receptor beta chains in this list originate from one sample, sequenced in a study of T cell changes during pregnancy in multiple sclerosis. Sequencing used immunoSEQ multiplex PCR; TCRdb keeps in-frame clones, though not all of them. The sample carries about 93,000 clones, about 92% recorded once. Sequenced material: peripheral blood, taken after pregnancy. The receptors here all came from a female donor with multiple sclerosis, enrolled in a pregnancy study.

CDR3 nucleotide sequence: TGTGCCAGCAGCTTGGGGACTAGCGGGTCCTACGAGCAGTACTTC. This codes for CASSLGTSGSYEQYF. The chain recombines TRBV5-8 with TRBJ2-7; the match to TRBD2 covers 11 bases. Germline trimming cut 0 bases from V and 1 base from J; bases unmatched to any gene: 0. The CDR3 has 15 amino acids. From germline, CDR1 is SGHTS and CDR2 YDEGEE. The complete variable domain, with remaining parts taken from reference TRBV5-8 and TRBJ2-7, reads EAGVTQSPTHLIKTRGQQATLRCSPISGHTSVYWYQQALGLGLQFLLWYDEGEERNRGNFPPRFSGRQFPNYSSELNVNALELEDSALYLCASSLGTSGSYEQYFGPGTRLTVT.

This chain connects TRBV6-5 to TRBJ1-5, with D possibly matching TRBD1 (5 bases). The CDR3 contains 16 residues. CDR1 is MNHEY and CDR2 is SVGAGI in the germline V gene. V lost 4 bases and J lost 0, with 13 bases in between. This chain's CDR3 is CASSSQGAYSNQPQHF. The CDR3 nucleotides read TGTGCCAGCAGTTCACAAGGGGCCTATAGCAATCAGCCCCAGCATTTT.

The V call is TRBV5-8, the J call TRBJ1-4, with a possible D match to TRBD1 (6 bases). V gave up 4 bases and J gave up 6 bases, with 16 bases separating them. Per the germline V gene, CDR1 is SGHTS and CDR2 is YDEGEE. The CDR3 sequence is 15 residues long. The DNA of the CDR3 is TGTGCCAGCAGCCAAGGAGGCAGGGGAGATGAAAAACTGTTTTTT. This gives the protein CASSQGGRGDEKLFF.

The chain carries TRBV11-3 and TRBJ1-5; D not resolved. CDR1 and CDR2 (germline): SGHNT, YENEEA. This CDR3 comprises 18 residues. V dropped 1 base and J dropped 7 bases, with 23 bases sitting between them. The DNA for the CDR3 is TGTGCCAGCAGCTTAGTAGGACCTTCGGCGGGGTTTGAACAGCCCCAGCATTTT. This gives the protein CASSLVGPSAGFEQPQHF.

This clone has a handful of counts. J is TRBJ1-1 and V is TRBV18; 7 bases are a match to TRBD1. The CDR3 has 17 residues. The V gene end was trimmed by 1 base and the J gene end by 0 bases; junction bases not matched to a gene: 8. Germline loops: CDR1 KGHSH, CDR2 LQKENI. The CDR3 region has the DNA TGTGCCAGCTCACCACGGTACAGGGGAGAATTGAACACTGAAGCTTTCTTT. Translation: CASSPRYRGELNTEAFF.

The genes are TRBV2 and TRBJ1-1; D not certain. This CDR3 comprises 13 residues. With 7 bases removed from V and 4 bases from J, the gap between germline ends came to 13 bases. CDR1 is SNHLY, CDR2 FYNNEI, per germline. CDR3 sequence reads: CASTTGASTEAFF. DNA of the CDR3: TGTGCCAGCACTACGGGAGCGTCCACTGAAGCTTTCTTT. Full variable domain (rest looked up from reference TRBV2 and TRBJ1-1): EPEVTQTPSHQVTQMGQEVILRCVPISNHLYFYWYRQILGQKVEFLVSFYNNEISEKSEIFDDQFSVERPDGSNFTLKIRSTKLEDSAMYFCASTTGASTEAFFGQGTRLTVV.

This clone was counted only a few times. The rearrangement uses TRBV9 and TRBJ1-1; D remains unclear. There are 11 residues in the CDR3. Per germline, CDR1 SGDLS and CDR2 YYNGEE. The V end lost 3 bases, the J end lost 11 bases, and 11 bases lay between the germline ends. CDR3: CASSDIGQAFF. DNA for the CDR3: TGTGCCAGCAGCGACATTGGGCAGGCTTTCTTT. The whole variable domain, remainder taken from reference TRBV9 and TRBJ1-1, is DSGVTQTPKHLITATGQRVTLRCSPRSGDLSVYWYQQSLDQGLQFLIQYYNGEERAKGNILERFSAQQFPDLHSELNLSSLELGDSALYFCASSDIGQAFFGQGTRLTVV.

V usage is TRBV7-9 and J usage is TRBJ2-7, with 10 bases identical to TRBD1. With V trimmed by 3 bases and J by 5 bases, 7 bases remained unmatched. From germline, CDR1 is SEHNR and CDR2 FQNEAQ (reference sequence). The CDR3 is 15 amino acids. CDR3 DNA: TGTGCCAGCAGCTTTTCGGTGGGGACAGGGGACGAGCAGTACTTC. Its protein is CASSFSVGTGDEQYF.

J is TRBJ1-4 and V is TRBV7-9; 11 bases fit TRBD1. The length of the CDR3 is 19 residues. The ends lost 5 bases at V and 6 bases at J; junction bases unmatched: 17. The germline CDR1 and CDR2 sequences are SEHNR and FQNEAQ (reference sequence). CDR3 residues: CASSTDRGRVNNYDEKLFF. For the CDR3, the DNA is TGTGCCAGCAGCACGGACAGGGGGCGGGTTAACAATTATGATGAAAAACTGTTTTTT.

CDR3 DNA: TGTGCCAGTAGTATAGATTTGCCCGGCGGAGGGGACACTGAAGCTTTCTTT. Translation: CASSIDLPGGGDTEAFF. V and J are TRBV19 and TRBJ1-1, with TRBD1 as a possible D gene (5 bases). CDR1 LNHDA and CDR2 SQIVND come from the germline V gene (reference sequence). Trimming removed 0 bases at V and 3 bases at J, with 17 bases between. This CDR3 contains 17 residues.

The CDR3 spells CASSYRQGTNEKLFF. DNA of the CDR3: TGTGCCAGCAGCTACAGACAGGGGACTAATGAAAAACTGTTTTTT. The chain employs TRBV7-2 and TRBJ1-4; 8 bases align to TRBD1. This CDR3 is 15 amino acids long. V lost 4 bases to trimming and J lost 2 bases; unmatched junction nucleotides: 3. The V gene's germline CDR1 is SGHTA and CDR2 FQGNSA.

This rearrangement joins TRBV27 to TRBJ2-7, with TRBD2 matching 11 bases. The CDR3 is made up of 16 amino acids. CDR1 is MNHEY, CDR2 SMNVEV, per germline (reference sequence). The J segment lost 2 bases and the V segment lost 4 bases, leaving 7 bases of the junction unmatched. Here the CDR3 reads CASSYGTSGNPYEQYF. CDR3 nucleotide sequence: TGTGCCAGCAGTTATGGGACTAGCGGCAACCCCTACGAGCAGTACTTC.

V and J are TRBV27 and TRBJ2-7; the D gene is possibly TRBD1 (6 bases). Germline CDR1 and CDR2: MNHEY and SMNVEV (reference sequence). Trimming left V 5 bases short and J 2 bases short, with 19 bases between. The CDR3 is made up of 16 amino acids. CDR3 nucleotide sequence: TGTGCCAGCAGTCTCCGCCTGGACAGTCCCGCCTACGAGCAGTACTTC. Its translation is CASSLRLDSPAYEQYF.

The chain couples TRBV12-5 to TRBJ1-1, with 7 bases matching TRBD1. Trimming took 1 base from V and 6 from J; bases not matched to a gene: 2. Germline V gives CDR1 LGHNT, CDR2 FRNRAP. There are 13 residues in the CDR3. CDR3 sequence: CASGLGDRAEAFF. CDR3 DNA: TGTGCTAGTGGTTTGGGCGACAGGGCTGAAGCTTTCTTT.

This chain joins TRBV7-9 and TRBJ1-2; TRBD1 is a possible D gene (5 bases). CDR1 SEHNR and CDR2 FQNEAQ come from the germline V gene (reference sequence). This CDR3 has 13 residues. With 6 bases removed from V and 2 bases from J, the gap between germline ends came to 10 bases. The CDR3 DNA reads TGTGCCAGCAGTCGCAGGGTAAACTATGGCTACACCTTC. Translated, it gives CASSRRVNYGYTF.

Concerning this clone: The junction differs from germline at one of its ends, possibly a read error. The V gene is TRBV7-3, the J gene TRBJ1-2; maybe TRBD1 (6 bases). The CDR3 has 13 amino acids. Germline V gene sequence: CDR1 SGHTA, CDR2 FQGTGA. In DNA, the CDR3 is TGTGCCAGCAGCTTAACCGCGGGGGCCCTTAGTATATTC. Protein sequence: CASSLTAGALSIF.

The table lists this clone with a count of one. The genes are TRBV6-1 and TRBJ1-2; D gene unclear. Trimming cost V 0 bases and J 2 bases, with 13 bases left between them. Germline V CDR1 and CDR2: MNHNS, SASEGT. The CDR3 is made up of 16 amino acids. In DNA form, the CDR3 reads TGTGCCAGCAGTGAAGCAGGTCTCCGGGGAAACTATGGCTACACCTTC. As protein: CASSEAGLRGNYGYTF.

The table lists this clone with a few counts. The rearrangement links TRBV9 to TRBJ1-1; weak D call: TRBD1 (6 bases). The germline CDR1 and CDR2 sequences are SGDLS and YYNGEE. The CDR3 covers 15 residues. The V end was cut by 0 bases, the J end by 1 base, with 10 bases between. As DNA, the CDR3 is TGTGCCAGCAGCGTAGAAAACAGGGCGAACACTGAAGCTTTCTTT. This translates into CASSVENRANTEAFF.

The chain is built from TRBV19 and TRBJ1-4; 7 bases are shared with TRBD1. This CDR3 spans 15 amino acids. The V gene's germline CDR1 is LNHDA and CDR2 SQIVND (reference sequence). With 6 bases clipped from V and 5 bases from J, the junction kept 9 bases outside the gene matches. Here the CDR3 DNA reads TGTGCCAGTAGCCACAGGGGAGGATTAAATGAAAAACTGTTTTTT. It encodes CASSHRGGLNEKLFF.

V usage is TRBV5-8 and J usage is TRBJ2-5, with D possibly matching TRBD1 (6 bases). Trimming cost V 4 bases and J 1 base, with 17 bases left between them. Germline CDR1 and CDR2: SGHTS and YDEGEE. The CDR3 contains 16 residues. The CDR3 DNA is TGTGCCAGCAGCAATTATTTCTTGGGGGCCCAAGAGACCCAGTACTTC. The encoded protein is CASSNYFLGAQETQYF.

The chain couples TRBV9 to TRBJ1-2; TRBD1 matches at 8 bases. Germline assignment: CDR1 SGDLS and CDR2 YYNGEE. V dropped 0 bases and J dropped 7; count of bases not matched to a gene: 11. The length of the CDR3 is 16 residues. CDR3 coding DNA: TGTGCCAGCAGCGTAGCGGACAGGGTGGTGGCGTCTGGCTACACCTTC. Residues: CASSVADRVVASGYTF.

V and J are TRBV25-1 and TRBJ2-7; 9 positions agree with TRBD1. Germline CDR1 is MGHDK and CDR2 is SYGVNS. This CDR3 contains 14 residues. The V gene end was trimmed by 7 bases and the J gene end by 4 bases; junction bases not matched to a gene: 8. The CDR3 DNA reads as TGTGCCAGCACTCAAGGGGGACAGGGTTACGAGCAGTACTTC. Translating gives CASTQGGQGYEQYF.

Many counts were recorded for this clone. V is TRBV30 and J is TRBJ2-1; D is unresolved. Trimming removed 0 bases from V and 10 bases from J, with 4 bases in between. This CDR3 is 10 amino acids long. The germline gives CDR1 GTSNPN, CDR2 SVGIG (reference sequence). The CDR3 is CAWSVEEQFF. As DNA, the CDR3 is TGTGCCTGGAGTGTAGAGGAGCAGTTCTTC.

The chain employs TRBV6-5 and TRBJ2-7, with TRBD1 identical over 8 bases. The length of the CDR3 is 15 residues. With V trimmed by 0 bases and J by 5 bases, 6 bases remained unmatched. Germline CDR1 MNHEY, CDR2 SVGAGI. The CDR3 coding sequence is TGTGCCAGCAGTTACTCGAGCAGGGGGCTCGACGAGCAGTACTTC. Translating gives CASSYSSRGLDEQYF.

The chain couples TRBV5-6 to TRBJ2-7; 9 bases fit TRBD2. Germline V CDR1 and CDR2: SGHDT, YYEEEE. Trimming took 4 bases from V and 2 from J; bases not matched to a gene: 7. This CDR3 has 15 residues. The chain's CDR3 is CASSQTAGGTYEQYF. For the CDR3, the DNA is TGTGCCAGCAGCCAAACGGCGGGGGGGACCTACGAGCAGTACTTC.

The chain is built from TRBV14 and TRBJ1-1; D is ambiguous. Trimming cost V 1 base and J 3 bases, with 6 bases left between them. The CDR3 runs 13 residues. Per the germline V gene, CDR1 is SGHDN and CDR2 is FVKESK. The CDR3 sequence is CASSQGRDTEAFF. For the CDR3, the DNA is TGTGCCAGCAGCCAAGGTCGGGACACTGAAGCTTTCTTT.

This chain connects TRBV11-2 to TRBJ1-3; no reliable D call. CDR3 size: 14 residues. V lost 0 bases, J lost 7 bases, and 10 bases lay in between. Germline CDR1 SGHAT, CDR2 FQNNGV. The CDR3 nucleotides read TGTGCCAGCAGCTTAGAGAGAAGCTGGAACACCATATATTTT. Translating it yields CASSLERSWNTIYF. The full variable domain, rest sourced from reference TRBV11-2 and TRBJ1-3, is EAGVAQSPRYKIIEKRQSVAFWCNPISGHATLYWYQQILGQGPKLLIQFQNNGVVDDSQLPKDRFSAERLKGVDSTLKIQPAKLEDSAVYLCASSLERSWNTIYFGEGSWLTVV.

This clone has just one count. The chain links TRBV5-1 to TRBJ2-7; D possibly corresponds to TRBD2 (5 bases). CDR3 size: 13 residues. Trimming shortened V by 0 bases and J by 5 bases, and 9 bases separated the two germline ends. In germline, CDR1 is SGHRS, CDR2 YFSETQ. CDR3: CASSLGLANEQYF. The DNA of the CDR3 is TGCGCCAGCAGCTTGGGTCTAGCTAACGAGCAGTACTTC.

This chain connects TRBV18 to TRBJ2-5; perhaps TRBD1 as D (5 bases). V was cut by 3 bases and J by 5 bases, with 19 bases left in between. Germline CDR1 and CDR2: KGHSH and LQKENI. The CDR3 runs to 16 residues. The CDR3 spells CASSPLRDFIGETQYF. The CDR3 nucleotides are TGTGCCAGCTCACCGCTCAGGGATTTCATCGGCGAGACCCAGTACTTC.

The chain joins TRBV5-1 to TRBJ2-3; 13 nucleotides agree with TRBD2. There are 19 residues in the CDR3. Germline values: CDR1 SGHRS, CDR2 YFSETQ. With 0 bases clipped from V and 10 bases from J, the junction kept 17 bases outside the gene matches. The CDR3 region has the DNA TGCGCCAGCAGCTTGGATTTACTAGCGGGAGGGTCAAGAGCCCCATCGCAGTATTTT. Protein sequence: CASSLDLLAGGSRAPSQYF.

In nucleotides, the CDR3 is TGTGCCAGCAGCTTGGGGCTGTATGCTAGCACAGATACGCAGTATTTT. Translating it yields CASSLGLYASTDTQYF. The chain recombines TRBV5-8 with TRBJ2-3; D not certain. V was trimmed by 0 bases and J by 0 bases, leaving 11 bases between them. This CDR3 comprises 16 residues. CDR1 SGHTS and CDR2 YDEGEE come from the germline V gene.

This clone was seen once. The rearrangement uses TRBV5-4 and TRBJ2-7; D remains unclear. The V gene lost 4 bases and the J gene lost 3 bases, with 14 bases spanning the gap. The CDR3 has 14 amino acids. Germline V gene lookup returns CDR1 SGHNT and CDR2 YYREEE (reference sequence). CDR3 loop: CASSKAGDHYEQYF. The CDR3 nucleotides are TGTGCCAGCAGCAAGGCAGGCGACCACTACGAGCAGTACTTC.